These 16 T cell receptor beta chains were all obtained from the same sample, sequenced in a study of CD8+ T cells in alopecia areata. Extraction of RNA preceded its reverse transcription into cDNA, which served as the sequencing template. Assay used: immunoSEQ multiplex PCR; TCRdb lists only in-frame clones, some missing. The sample comprises about 180,000 clones, roughly 60% of which are singletons, and 1.5% to 2% rests with the top ten. Sample: CD4+ T cells sorted from blood, taken at week 0. These receptors were collected from a human donor with alopecia areata.

The V call is TRBV5-1, the J call TRBJ2-3, with D possibly TRBD1 on 6 matching bases. CDR1 SGHRS and CDR2 YFSETQ come from the germline V gene. The CDR3 is made up of 17 amino acids. V lost 0 bases, J lost 1 base, and 15 bases lay in between. The CDR3 protein is CASSLEVAGAGTDTQYF. As DNA, the CDR3 is TGCGCCAGCAGCTTGGAGGTTGCAGGGGCGGGCACAGATACGCAGTATTTT. Full variable domain (missing parts from reference TRBV5-1 and TRBJ2-3): KAGVTQTPRYLIKTRGQQVTLSCSPISGHRSVSWYQQTPGQGLQFLFEYFSETQRNKGNFPGRFSGRQFSNSRSEMNVSTLELGDSALYLCASSLEVAGAGTDTQYFGPGTRLTVL.

This clone has only a few counts. V and J are TRBV7-9 and TRBJ1-6; 8 bases are shared with TRBD1. The CDR3 covers 15 residues. J was trimmed by 8 bases and V by 2 bases; bases with no gene match: 5. CDR1 is SEHNR and CDR2 is FQNEAQ in the germline V gene (reference sequence). The CDR3 loop reads CASSLSQGADSPLHF. In DNA, the CDR3 is TGTGCCAGCAGCTTATCCCAGGGGGCGGATTCACCCCTCCACTTT.

V and J are TRBV7-2 and TRBJ1-2; no reliable D call. V lost 0 bases to trimming and J lost 8 bases, with 16 bases between them. Looked up from germline, CDR1 is SGHTA and CDR2 is FQGNSA. The CDR3 has 15 amino acids. DNA of the CDR3: TGTGCCAGCAGCTTAGCGCTCGAGACCATAAGGGGCTACACCTTC. Translated, it gives CASSLALETIRGYTF. Full variable domain (rest looked up from reference TRBV7-2 and TRBJ1-2): GAGVSQSPSNKVTEKGKDVELRCDPISGHTALYWYRQSLGQGLEFLIYFQGNSAPDKSGLPSDRFSAERTGGSVSTLTIQRTQQEDSAVYLCASSLALETIRGYTFGSGTRLTVV.

Remarks on this clone: This sample includes further DNA sequences coding for the same CDR3. This chain connects TRBV5-1 to TRBJ1-1, with 7 nucleotides matching TRBD1. The germline CDR1 and CDR2 sequences are SGHRS and YFSETQ. The V and J ends lost 1 base and 7 bases, in that order; junction bases with no gene match: 4. This CDR3 has 13 residues. DNA of the CDR3: TGCGCCAGCAGCTTGATTCAGGGGGGTGAAGCTTTCTTT. Amino acid sequence: CASSLIQGGEAFF. The entire variable domain, with the rest obtained from reference TRBV5-1 and TRBJ1-1, is as follows: KAGVTQTPRYLIKTRGQQVTLSCSPISGHRSVSWYQQTPGQGLQFLFEYFSETQRNKGNFPGRFSGRQFSNSRSEMNVSTLELGDSALYLCASSLIQGGEAFFGQGTRLTVV.

The rearrangement joins TRBV7-2 to TRBJ1-4; 11 bases fit TRBD1. The V and J ends lost 5 bases and 7 bases, in that order; junction bases with no gene match: 6. Germline CDR1 SGHTA, CDR2 FQGNSA. The CDR3 length is 15 residues. The CDR3 DNA is TGTGCCAGCAGCGCGGACAGGGGGCGCAGTGAAAAACTGTTTTTT. Its translation: CASSADRGRSEKLFF.

This clone was seen only a few times. The chain links TRBV5-1 to TRBJ1-2; a weak D match, TRBD1 (6 bases). CDR3 length: 12 amino acids. The V end was cut by 2 bases, the J end by 5 bases, with 7 bases between. CDR1 is SGHRS and CDR2 is YFSETQ in the germline V gene. The chain's CDR3 is CASSLQGYGYTF. The DNA for the CDR3 is TGCGCCAGCAGCTTACAGGGATATGGCTACACCTTC.

The sample holds a few counts of this clone. The chain combines TRBV5-1 with TRBJ2-5; weak D call: TRBD1 (5 bases). Germline CDR1 is SGHRS and CDR2 is YFSETQ. V lost 1 base and J 4 bases, leaving 14 bases between the germline ends. The CDR3 is made up of 15 amino acids. The CDR3 nucleotides are TGCGCCAGCAGCTTGAGGGCGGCAAGGGGAGAGACCCAGTACTTC. Translated: CASSLRAARGETQYF.

This chain links TRBV29-1 with TRBJ2-5; TRBD2 matches 9 bases. With V trimmed by 6 bases and J by 1 base, 9 bases remained unmatched. The CDR3 totals 15 residues. In germline, CDR1 is SQVTM, CDR2 ANQGSEA. CDR3 residues: CSVRGGITPQETQYF. For the CDR3, the DNA is TGCAGCGTGCGGGGGGGAATTACACCCCAAGAGACCCAGTACTTC.

The rearrangement links TRBV11-2 to TRBJ2-3, with TRBD1 as a possible D gene (5 bases). CDR1 and CDR2 (germline): SGHAT, FQNNGV. The CDR3 sequence is 16 residues long. Trimming stripped 0 bases from V and 4 bases from J, with 14 bases between. The CDR3 bases are TGTGCCAGCAGCTTAGAATCAGGGTTCGGCGCAGATACGCAGTATTTT. Translation gives CASSLESGFGADTQYF. Looking up the rest from reference TRBV11-2 and TRBJ2-3 gives the full variable domain: EAGVAQSPRYKIIEKRQSVAFWCNPISGHATLYWYQQILGQGPKLLIQFQNNGVVDDSQLPKDRFSAERLKGVDSTLKIQPAKLEDSAVYLCASSLESGFGADTQYFGPGTRLTVL.

CDR3 residues: CATRPAGELFF. The CDR3 DNA is TGTGCCACTCGGCCTGCCGGGGAGCTGTTTTTT. The chain joins TRBV7-2 to TRBJ2-2; the D is unclear. CDR3 size: 11 residues. Trimming stripped 10 bases from V and 6 bases from J, with 9 bases between. CDR1 is SGHTA and CDR2 is FQGNSA in the germline V gene.

CDR3 sequence reads: CASSHDRETQYF. As DNA, the CDR3 is TGCGCCAGCAGCCATGACAGGGAGACCCAGTACTTC. This chain uses TRBV4-3 with TRBJ2-5; perhaps TRBD1 as D (6 bases). V was clipped by 3 bases and J by 5 bases, with 7 bases between them. The CDR3 has 12 residues. Germline V lookup: CDR1 LGHNA, CDR2 YSLEER.

The chain combines TRBV7-2 with TRBJ1-1; TRBD1 matches at 7 bases. The CDR3 covers 15 residues. Unmatched junction bases numbered 8, after V lost 5 bases and J lost 2 bases. CDR1 is SGHTA, CDR2 FQGNSA, per germline. In DNA, the CDR3 is TGTGCCAGCAGCCCCCGACAGGGCCATAACACTGAAGCTTTCTTT. Translated: CASSPRQGHNTEAFF.

The chain is built from TRBV9 and TRBJ2-3; TRBD1 matches at 10 bases. Germline V CDR1 and CDR2: SGDLS, YYNGEE. The trim removed 3 bases at V and 5 bases at J, leaving 9 bases unmatched. The CDR3 runs to 16 residues. The CDR3 DNA is TGTGCCAGCAGCGGTCGACAGGGGGCGTTGGGAGATACGCAGTATTTT. This codes for CASSGRQGALGDTQYF.

This rearrangement joins TRBV19 to TRBJ1-6; no firm D call. The V gene lost 3 bases and the J gene lost 12 bases, with 12 bases spanning the gap. CDR3 size: 13 residues. CDR1 is LNHDA, CDR2 SQIVND, per germline (reference sequence). CDR3 DNA: TGTGCCAGTAGTATGTCTACCCCTGGACCCCTCCACTTT. This gives the protein CASSMSTPGPLHF. Full variable domain (outside the CDR3, taken from reference TRBV19 and TRBJ1-6): DGGITQSPKYLFRKEGQNVTLSCEQNLNHDAMYWYRQDPGQGLRLIYYSQIVNDFQKGDIAEGYSVSREKKESFPLTVTSAQKNPTAFYLCASSMSTPGPLHFGNGTRLTVT.

J is TRBJ1-1 and V is TRBV4-3; D gene ambiguous. Germline-derived CDR1 and CDR2 are LGHNA and YSLEER. V dropped 0 bases and J dropped 7 bases, with 18 bases sitting between them. This CDR3 has 16 amino acids. The DNA of the CDR3 is TGCGCCAGCAGCCAAGATCTCTCCCCAAGATCCTTTGAAGCTTTCTTT. Residues: CASSQDLSPRSFEAFF.

The chain joins TRBV19 to TRBJ1-5; D might be TRBD1 (6 bases). Trimming took 4 bases from V and 3 from J, leaving 13 bases between them. Germline V gives CDR1 LNHDA, CDR2 SQIVND (reference sequence). The CDR3 extends over 15 amino acids. The CDR3 coding sequence is TGTGCCAGTAGTACGACGGACAGATACAATCAGCCCCAGCATTTT. It encodes CASSTTDRYNQPQHF.